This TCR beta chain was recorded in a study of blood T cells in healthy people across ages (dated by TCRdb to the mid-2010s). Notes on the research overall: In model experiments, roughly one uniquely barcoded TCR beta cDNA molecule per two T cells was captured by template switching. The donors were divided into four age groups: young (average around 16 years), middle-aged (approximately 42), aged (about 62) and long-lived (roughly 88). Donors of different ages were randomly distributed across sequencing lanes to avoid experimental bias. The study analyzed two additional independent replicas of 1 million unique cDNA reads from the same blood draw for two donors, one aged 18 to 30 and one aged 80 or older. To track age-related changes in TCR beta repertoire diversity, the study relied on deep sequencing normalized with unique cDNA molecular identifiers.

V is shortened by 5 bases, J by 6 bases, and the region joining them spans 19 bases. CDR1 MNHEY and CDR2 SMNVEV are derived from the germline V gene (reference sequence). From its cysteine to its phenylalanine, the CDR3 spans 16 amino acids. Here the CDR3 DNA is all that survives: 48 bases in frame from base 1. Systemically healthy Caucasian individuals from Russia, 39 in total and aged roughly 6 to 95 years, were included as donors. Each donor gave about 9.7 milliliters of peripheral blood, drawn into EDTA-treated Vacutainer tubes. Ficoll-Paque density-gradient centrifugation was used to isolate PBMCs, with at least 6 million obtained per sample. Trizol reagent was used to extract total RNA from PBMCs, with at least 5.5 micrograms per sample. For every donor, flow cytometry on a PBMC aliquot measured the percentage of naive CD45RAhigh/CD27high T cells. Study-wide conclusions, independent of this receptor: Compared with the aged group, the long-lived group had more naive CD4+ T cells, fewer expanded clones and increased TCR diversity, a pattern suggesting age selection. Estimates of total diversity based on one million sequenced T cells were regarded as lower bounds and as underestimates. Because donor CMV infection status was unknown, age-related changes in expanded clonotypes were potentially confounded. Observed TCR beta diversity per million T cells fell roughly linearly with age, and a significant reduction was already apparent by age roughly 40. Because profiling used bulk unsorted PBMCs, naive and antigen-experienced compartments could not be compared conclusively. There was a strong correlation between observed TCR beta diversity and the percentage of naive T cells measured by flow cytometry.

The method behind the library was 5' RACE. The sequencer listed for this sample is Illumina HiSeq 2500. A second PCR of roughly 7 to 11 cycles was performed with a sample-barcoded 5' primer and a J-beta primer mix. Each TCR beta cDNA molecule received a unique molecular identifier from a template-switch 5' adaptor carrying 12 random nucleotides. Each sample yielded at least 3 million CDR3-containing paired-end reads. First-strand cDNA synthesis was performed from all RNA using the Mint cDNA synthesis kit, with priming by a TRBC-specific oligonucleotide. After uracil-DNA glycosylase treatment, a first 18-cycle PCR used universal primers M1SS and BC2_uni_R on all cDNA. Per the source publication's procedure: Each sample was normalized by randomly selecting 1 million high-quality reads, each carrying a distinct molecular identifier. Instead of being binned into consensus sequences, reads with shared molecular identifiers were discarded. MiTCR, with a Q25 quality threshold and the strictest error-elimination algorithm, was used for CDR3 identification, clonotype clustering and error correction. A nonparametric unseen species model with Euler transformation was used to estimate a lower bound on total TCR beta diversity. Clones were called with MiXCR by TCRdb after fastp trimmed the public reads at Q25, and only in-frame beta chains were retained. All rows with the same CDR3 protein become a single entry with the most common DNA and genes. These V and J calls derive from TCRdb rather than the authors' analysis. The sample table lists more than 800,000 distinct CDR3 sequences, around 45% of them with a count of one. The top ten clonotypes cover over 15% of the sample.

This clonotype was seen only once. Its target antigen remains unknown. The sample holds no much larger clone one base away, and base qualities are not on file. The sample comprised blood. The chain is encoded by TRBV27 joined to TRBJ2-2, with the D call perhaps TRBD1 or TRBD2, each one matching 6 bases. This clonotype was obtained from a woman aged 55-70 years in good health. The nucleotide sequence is TGTGCCAGCAGTCCATGCCGGGGGCCGGACGCCGGGGAGCTGTTTTTT. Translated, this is CASSPCRGPDAGELFF.